This TCR beta chain was sequenced in a study of neurological immune-mediated disorders. TCRdb reanalysed the 5' RACE reads using MiXCR and keeps one entry per CDR3 protein. The sample consists of tens of thousands of distinct CDR3 sequences, about 2.5% of them appearing once. Study outcomes and limitations: The multiple sclerosis repertoire cluster lacked an association with any feature, whether clinical or MRI.

This clonotype was observed at least ten times. Its antigen is as yet unknown. The CDR3 totals 15 residues. Per the germline V gene, CDR1 is SQVTM and CDR2 is ANQGSEA. V was trimmed by 7 bases and J by 0 bases, leaving 19 bases between them. The specimen sequenced was PBMCs. This receptor was taken from a man aged 45-65 years with multiple sclerosis. The chain uses TRBV29-1 and TRBJ2-7; D not resolved. The CDR3 protein is CSAEVGGWYSYEQYF. The CDR3, as DNA: TGCAGCGCCGAGGTAGGCGGCTGGTACTCCTACGAGCAGTACTTC.